The sequence of this TCR beta chain was determined in a study of blood T cell repertoires in COVID-19. Method: immunoSEQ multiplex PCR; TCRdb's copy keeps in-frame clones and lacks some. The table includes tens of thousands of clones, roughly 90% detected once. Trimming cost V 1 base and J 0 bases, with 4 bases left between them. CDR1 is KGHSH, CDR2 LQKENI, per germline. The CDR3 runs to 14 residues. Patients at the Seattle site were enrolled during active infection and followed longitudinally. Specimen: peripheral blood. The clonotype comes from a man aged 45-65 years with COVID-19, enrolled during active disease. The chain recombines TRBV18 with TRBJ1-3, with D uncertain. The CDR3 DNA is TGTGCCAGCTCACCACAGAGCTCTGGAAACACCATATATTTT. Protein: CASSPQSSGNTIYF.